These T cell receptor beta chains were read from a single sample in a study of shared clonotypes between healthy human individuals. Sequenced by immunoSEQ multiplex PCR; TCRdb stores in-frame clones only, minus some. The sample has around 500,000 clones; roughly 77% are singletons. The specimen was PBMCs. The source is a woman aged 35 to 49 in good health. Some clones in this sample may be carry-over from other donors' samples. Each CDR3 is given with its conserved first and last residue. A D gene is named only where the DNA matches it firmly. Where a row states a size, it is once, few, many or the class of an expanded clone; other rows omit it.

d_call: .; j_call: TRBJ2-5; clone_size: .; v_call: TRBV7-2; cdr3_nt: TGTGCCAGCAGCTTGCGGCCACCCCCCGAAGAGACCCAGTACTTC; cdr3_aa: CASSLRPPPEETQYF
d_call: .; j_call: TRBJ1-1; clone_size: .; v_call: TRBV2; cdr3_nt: TGTGCCAGCAGTGCCACGGGGAACACTGAAGCTTTCTTT; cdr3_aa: CASSATGNTEAFF
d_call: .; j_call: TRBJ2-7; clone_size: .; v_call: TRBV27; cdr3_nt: TGTGCCAGCAGTTTATCACCCTCCTACGAGCAGTACTTC; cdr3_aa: CASSLSPSYEQYF
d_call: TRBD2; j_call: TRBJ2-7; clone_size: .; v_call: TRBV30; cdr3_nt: TGTGCCTGGAGTGTACATCAGGGACTAGCGGGAGCCCCTATCTTC; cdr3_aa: CAWSVHQGLAGAPIF
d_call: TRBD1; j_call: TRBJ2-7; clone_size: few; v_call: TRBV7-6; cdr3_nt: TGTGCCAGCAGCTTACAATCAGGGGGCCTCCCCGAGCAGTACTTC; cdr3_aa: CASSLQSGGLPEQYF
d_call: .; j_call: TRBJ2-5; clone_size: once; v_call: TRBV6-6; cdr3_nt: TGTGCCAGCAGTTTGGTAGCAGAGACCCAGTACTTC; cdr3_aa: CASSLVAETQYF
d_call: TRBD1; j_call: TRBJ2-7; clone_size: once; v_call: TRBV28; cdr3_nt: TGTGCCAGCAGTTCGAACGACAGGGGGCACGGGGAGCAGTACTTC; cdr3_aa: CASSSNDRGHGEQYF
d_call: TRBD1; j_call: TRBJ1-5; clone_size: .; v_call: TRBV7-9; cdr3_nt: TGTGCCAGCAGCCTAAACGGACAGGGGCAGCCCCAGCATTTT; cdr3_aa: CASSLNGQGQPQHF
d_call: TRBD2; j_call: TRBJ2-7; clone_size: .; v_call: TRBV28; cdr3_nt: TGTGCCAGCAGTTTATGGCCCGGGGGGAGGGCAAAGGGATACGAGCAGTACTTC; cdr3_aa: CASSLWPGGRAKGYEQYF
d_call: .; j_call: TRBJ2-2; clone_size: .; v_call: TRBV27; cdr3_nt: TGTGCCAGCAGTTTATACAACACCGGGGAGCTGTTTTTT; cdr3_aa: CASSLYNTGELFF
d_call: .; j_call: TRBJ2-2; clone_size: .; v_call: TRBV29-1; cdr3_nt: TGCAGCGTTCTGGGGGGCGCGAACACCGGGGAGCTGTTTTTT; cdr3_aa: CSVLGGANTGELFF
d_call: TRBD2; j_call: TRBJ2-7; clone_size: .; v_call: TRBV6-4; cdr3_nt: TGTGCCAGCATCTCCACCTGGAGAGCGGGAGTACAGGAGCAGTACTTC; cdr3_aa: CASISTWRAGVQEQYF
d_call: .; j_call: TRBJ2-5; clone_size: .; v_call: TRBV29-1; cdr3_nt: TGCAGCGTTGCATTGGGGGGACGGGAGCAGTACTTC; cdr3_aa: CSVALGGREQYF
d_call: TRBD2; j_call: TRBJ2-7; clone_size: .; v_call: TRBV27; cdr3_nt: TGTGCCAGCAGTTTATCGAAAGGGTCGGGGGGCGAGCAGTACTTC; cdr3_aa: CASSLSKGSGGEQYF
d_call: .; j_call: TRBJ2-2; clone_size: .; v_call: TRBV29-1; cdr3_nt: TGCAGCGTGAGAGGGAACACCGGGGAGCTGTTTTTT; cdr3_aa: CSVRGNTGELFF
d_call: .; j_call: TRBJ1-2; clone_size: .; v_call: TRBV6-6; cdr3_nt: TGTGCCAGCAGTCCGACAGGACCACAACCGGGGGAGGGCTACACCTTC; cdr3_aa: CASSPTGPQPGEGYTF
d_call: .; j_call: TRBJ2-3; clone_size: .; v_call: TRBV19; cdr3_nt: TGTGCCAGCGGACATCCGCAGTATTTT; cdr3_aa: CASGHPQYF
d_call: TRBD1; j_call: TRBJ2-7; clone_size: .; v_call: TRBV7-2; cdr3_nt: TGTGCCAGCAGCCCAAACCCGGGACAGGGATACGAGCAGTACTTC; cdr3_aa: CASSPNPGQGYEQYF
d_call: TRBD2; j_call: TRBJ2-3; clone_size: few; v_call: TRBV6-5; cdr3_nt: TGTGCCAGCAGTTACTCATCGAGCGGGATGACAGATACGCAGTATTTT; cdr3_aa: CASSYSSSGMTDTQYF
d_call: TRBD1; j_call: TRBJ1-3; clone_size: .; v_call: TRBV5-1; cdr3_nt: TGCGCCAGCAGCTTAACAGGGGTAATCAACTCTGGAAACACCATATATTTT; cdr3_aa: CASSLTGVINSGNTIYF
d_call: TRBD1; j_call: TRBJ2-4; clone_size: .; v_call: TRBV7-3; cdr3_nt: TGTGCCAGCAGCTCGGGACAGTCCACGCCTCAGTACTTC; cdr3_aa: CASSSGQSTPQYF
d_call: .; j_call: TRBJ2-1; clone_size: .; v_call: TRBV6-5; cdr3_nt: TGTGCCAGCAGTTTTCAGGGAGACGCCTACAATGAGCAGTTCTTC; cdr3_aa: CASSFQGDAYNEQFF
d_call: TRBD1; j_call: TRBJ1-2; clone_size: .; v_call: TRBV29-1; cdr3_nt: TGCAGCGTTTCACCCGGGACAGGGGCCTATGGCTACACCTTC; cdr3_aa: CSVSPGTGAYGYTF
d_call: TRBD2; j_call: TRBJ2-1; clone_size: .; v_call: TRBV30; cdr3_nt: TGTGCCCAGAGGCGGGAGAATCTCAATGAGCAGTTCTTC; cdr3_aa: CAQRRENLNEQFF
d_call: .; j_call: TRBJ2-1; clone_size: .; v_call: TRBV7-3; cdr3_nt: TGTGCCAGCAGCCCGGGTGGTGGGCCTAACACTTACAATGAGCAGTTCTTC; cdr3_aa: CASSPGGGPNTYNEQFF
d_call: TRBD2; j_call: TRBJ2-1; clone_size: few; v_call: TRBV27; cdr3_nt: TGTGCCAGCAGCCTAGCGGGAGGGTCCTACAATGAGCAGTTCTTC; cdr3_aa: CASSLAGGSYNEQFF
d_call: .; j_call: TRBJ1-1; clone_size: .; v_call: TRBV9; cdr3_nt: TGTGCCAGCAGCCCCCTGGCGGAGAACACTGAAGCTTTCTTT; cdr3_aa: CASSPLAENTEAFF
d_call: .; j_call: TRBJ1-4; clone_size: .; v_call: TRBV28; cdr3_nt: TGTGCCAGCGGAATCTTCGGTGAAAAACTGTTTTTT; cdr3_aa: CASGIFGEKLFF
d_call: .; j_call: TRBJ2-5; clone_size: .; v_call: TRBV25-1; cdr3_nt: TGTGCCAGCAGTGCATCCCCGATGGAGACCCAGTACTTC; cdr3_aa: CASSASPMETQYF
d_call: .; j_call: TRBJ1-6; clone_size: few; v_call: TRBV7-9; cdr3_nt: TGTGCCAGCAGCTTAATACAGGGAAATTCACCCCTCCACTTT; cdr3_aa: CASSLIQGNSPLHF
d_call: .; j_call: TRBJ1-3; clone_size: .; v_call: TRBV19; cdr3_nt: TGTGCCAGTAGTCTGCTGGGGTCCTCTGGAAACACCATATATTTT; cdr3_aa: CASSLLGSSGNTIYF
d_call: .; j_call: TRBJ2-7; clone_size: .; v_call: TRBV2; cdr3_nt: TGTGCCAGCGGCCTCTCCTACGAGCAGTACTTC; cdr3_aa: CASGLSYEQYF
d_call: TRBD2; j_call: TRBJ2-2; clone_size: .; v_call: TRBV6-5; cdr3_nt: TGTGCCACGATGGGACTAGGTGGCGGGGAGCTGTTTTTT; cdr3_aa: CATMGLGGGELFF
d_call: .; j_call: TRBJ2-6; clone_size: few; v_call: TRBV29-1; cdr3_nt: TGCAGCGTTCAGGGTACTGGGGCCAACGTCCTGACTTTC; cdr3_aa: CSVQGTGANVLTF
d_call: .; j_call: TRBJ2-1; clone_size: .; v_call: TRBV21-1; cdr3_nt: TGTGCCAGCAGCTTTCCCCGGCGGGGGGCGGACAATGAGCAGTTCTTC; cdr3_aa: CASSFPRRGADNEQFF